This TCR beta chain was documented in a study of blood T cell repertoires in COVID-19. Study in general: The origin of the acute and convalescent COVID-19 samples was the United States, Italy and Spain. The cDNA or gDNA used as material had been derived from T cells, B-cell-depleted T cells, or PBMCs.

CDR3 length: 15 amino acids. V was cut by 2 bases and J by 1 base, with 11 bases left in between. Germline values: CDR1 SGHTA, CDR2 FQGTGA. As originally analysed: Amplification from reference gene primers served as the basis for estimated nucleated cell counts. Produced via immunoSEQ multiplex PCR; TCRdb's table is partial and in-frame only. That table is the source of V, J and clone size, and D and trimming were worked out from the DNA. Altogether about 170,000 clones are present, about 87% being singletons, with the ten largest covering 25% to 30%. The source is a man between 60 and 75 years old with acute or convalescent COVID-19. V is TRBV7-3 and J is TRBJ1-1; TRBD1 is a possible D gene (5 bases). Sample: peripheral blood. The CDR3 DNA follows: TGTGCCAGCAGCTTATTAGTAGGGGCGAACACTGAAGCTTTCTTT. Its translation is CASSLLVGANTEAFF.